The 14 T cell receptor beta chains below all came from one sample that was sequenced in a study of shared clonotypes between healthy human individuals. Produced via immunoSEQ multiplex PCR; TCRdb's table is partial and in-frame only. The data hold about 100,000 clones, with around 68% observed a single time. Sequenced input: memory CD8+ T cells sorted from blood. Documented subset: CD45RO+ cells pooled with CCR7-negative TemRA cells. Receptors were obtained from a woman younger than 45 in good health.

CDR3 region: CASTVPRLADYNEQFF. The CDR3 nucleotides are TGTGCCAGCACCGTGCCCAGACTAGCGGACTACAATGAGCAGTTCTTC. The chain employs TRBV28 and TRBJ2-1; 9 bases map to TRBD2. This CDR3 is built from 16 residues. Trimming removed 7 bases from V and 3 bases from J; junction bases left unmatched: 10. Germline CDR1 MDHEN, CDR2 SYDVKM.

This clone appeared many times. The CDR3 DNA sequence: TGTGCCAGTGGACAGGACAATCAGCCCCAGCATTTT. Protein product: CASGQDNQPQHF. The V and J genes are TRBV27 and TRBJ1-5; TRBD1 matches 7 bases. Trimming cost V 9 bases and J 3 bases; bases outside gene matches: 2. The germline V gene encodes CDR1 MNHEY and CDR2 SMNVEV (reference sequence). The CDR3 has 12 residues.

CDR3 amino acids: CASSVGDGGNTIYF. As DNA, the CDR3 is TGTGCCAGCAGCGTAGGGGACGGGGGAAACACCATATATTTT. This chain connects TRBV9 to TRBJ1-3; D is perhaps TRBD1 (5 bases). V lost 0 bases, J lost 4 bases, and 8 bases lay in between. This CDR3 is built from 14 residues. Per the germline V gene, CDR1 is SGDLS and CDR2 is YYNGEE.

The rearrangement joins TRBV6-6 to TRBJ1-2; D unclear. V was cut by 7 bases and J by 5 bases, with 20 bases left in between. The CDR3 length is 15 residues. CDR1 is MNHNY and CDR2 is SVGAGI in the germline V gene (reference sequence). The CDR3 DNA is TGTGCCAGCACCGGGATCCGCGGCAGTCCTTATGGCTACACCTTC. Translation gives CASTGIRGSPYGYTF.

With regard to this clone: At the DNA level, this CDR3 is encoded by other sequences in the same sample as well. The chain combines TRBV19 with TRBJ2-3; D not certain. The V gene's germline CDR1 is LNHDA and CDR2 SQIVND (reference sequence). Trimming cost V 4 bases and J 4 bases, with 6 bases left between them. The length of the CDR3 is 12 residues. CDR3 coding DNA: TGTGCCAGTAGTAATCGGGCAGATACGCAGTATTTT. Residues: CASSNRADTQYF.

This clone showed up just once. This rearrangement joins TRBV19 to TRBJ2-5; no definite D call. The J call is in doubt because the DNA end fits TRBJ2-7 better. The length of the CDR3 is 14 residues. Germline values: CDR1 LNHDA, CDR2 SQIVND (reference sequence). The CDR3 loop reads CASSISGNPYEQYF. CDR3 sequence (DNA): TGTGCCAGTAGTATTTCCGGCAACCCCTACGAGCAGTACTTC.

This sequence joins TRBV27 and TRBJ1-1; no clear D. V was clipped by 2 bases and J by 1 base, with 11 bases between them. Germline V gene sequence: CDR1 MNHEY, CDR2 SMNVEV (reference sequence). CDR3 length: 15 residues. DNA of the CDR3: TGTGCCAGCAGTTTAGGTACGACTACGAACACTGAAGCTTTCTTT. This codes for CASSLGTTTNTEAFF.

CDR3 sequence reads: CASSLSQGTYEQYF. The CDR3 nucleotides read TGTGCCAGCAGCTTAAGTCAGGGGACCTACGAGCAGTACTTC. The J gene is TRBJ2-7, the V gene TRBV11-2; D may be TRBD1 (6 bases). Germline lookup yields CDR1 SGHAT and CDR2 FQNNGV. V lost 2 bases and J lost 2, with 10 bases in between. The CDR3 has 14 residues. The full variable domain, completed using reference TRBV11-2 and TRBJ2-7, is EAGVAQSPRYKIIEKRQSVAFWCNPISGHATLYWYQQILGQGPKLLIQFQNNGVVDDSQLPKDRFSAERLKGVDSTLKIQPAKLEDSAVYLCASSLSQGTYEQYFGPGTRLTVT.

The chain couples TRBV7-8 to TRBJ2-7, with 7 bases identical to TRBD2. Germline CDR1 SGHVS, CDR2 FQNEAQ. With 3 bases clipped from V and 4 bases from J, the junction kept 12 bases outside the gene matches. CDR3 size: 16 residues. The DNA of the CDR3 is TGTGCCAGCAGCTTGGGTTCGGCGGGAGTTCGTTACGAGCAGTACTTC. Translating it yields CASSLGSAGVRYEQYF.

V usage is TRBV28 and J usage is TRBJ2-5; perhaps TRBD2 as D (6 bases). Looked up from germline, CDR1 is MDHEN and CDR2 is SYDVKM. The ends were cut back, 0 bases at V and 1 base at J, with 9 bases in the middle. The CDR3 sequence is 15 residues long. The CDR3 DNA follows: TGTGCCAGCAGTTTATGGGGCGGGACCCAAGAGACCCAGTACTTC. This sequence encodes CASSLWGGTQETQYF.

V and J are TRBV6-4 and TRBJ2-3, with TRBD2 matching over 8 bases. CDR3 length: 15 residues. The junction had 0 bases not matched to a gene; V was cut back by 0 bases and J by 1 base. The germline CDR1 and CDR2 sequences are MRHNA and SNTAGT. The chain's CDR3 is CASSDSREGTDTQYF. CDR3 nucleotides: TGTGCCAGCAGTGACTCGCGGGAGGGCACAGATACGCAGTATTTT.

The chain combines TRBV5-4 with TRBJ2-5; D is perhaps TRBD2 (6 bases). CDR1 and CDR2 (germline): SGHNT, YYREEE (reference sequence). V lost 0 bases and J lost 5, with 14 bases in between. This CDR3 is 15 amino acids long. The CDR3: CASSLGAGPGETQYF. For the CDR3, the DNA is TGTGCCAGCAGCTTGGGGGCGGGGCCCGGCGAGACCCAGTACTTC.

This clone was recorded once. In DNA, the CDR3 is TGTGCCAGCAGCTGGGGTGACCCCGTATGGAATGAGCAGTTCTTC. It is translated as CASSWGDPVWNEQFF. The chain employs TRBV7-9 and TRBJ2-1, with D unresolved. CDR1 and CDR2 (germline): SEHNR, FQNEAQ (reference sequence). The V and J ends lost 4 bases and 7 bases respectively, with 17 bases between them. The CDR3 consists of 15 residues.

This clone was observed a few times. The rearrangement uses TRBV7-9 and TRBJ2-5, with D maybe TRBD2 (6 bases). Germline CDR1 and CDR2: SEHNR and FQNEAQ (reference sequence). The CDR3 extends over 13 amino acids. Trimming removed 3 bases from V and 5 bases from J, with 10 bases in between. The CDR3 here is CASSFETRETQYF. The CDR3 nucleotides read TGTGCCAGCAGCTTCGAGACTAGGGAGACCCAGTACTTC.